The rows below give T cell receptor beta chains drawn from one sample of a study of neoadjuvant anti-PD-1 for oral cavity cancer. Assay: immunoSEQ multiplex PCR; the TCRdb copy retains only in-frame clones and omits some. In the table there are more than 10,000 clones, 65% of which are singletons. Material: PBMCs, obtained before nivolumab (anti-PD-1) treatment. These receptors were obtained from a person aged 40 to 85 with oral cavity squamous cell carcinoma. The CDR3 runs from the conserved cysteine through the conserved F or W.

CASSPPGREVEAFF	TRBJ1-1	TRBV27
CASSSQRLKDNYGYTF	TRBJ1-2	TRBV5-4
CATSPQGSAYNEQFF	TRBJ2-1	TRBV2
CASSYSQGTEAFF	TRBJ1-1	TRBV6-5
CASSSRGLGRVSGNEQFF	TRBJ2-1	TRBV11-2
CATSRGGAQETQYF	TRBJ2-5	TRBV15
CASSTQGPAGVNEQYF	TRBJ2-7	TRBV4-1
CASSEFQGAGANVLTF	TRBJ2-6	TRBV6-1
CASSGGRSNQPQHF	TRBJ1-5	TRBV6-1
CASSPRVGDTEAFF	TRBJ1-1	TRBV5-4
CASSPVGGGGGELFF	TRBJ2-2	TRBV18
CASSQVAGPSGNTIYF	TRBJ1-3	TRBV4-1
CASNGGDGATFEQFF	TRBJ2-1	TRBV2
CASSESTGRQPQHF	TRBJ1-5	TRBV2
CASSLTRVNEQYF	TRBJ2-7	TRBV7-9
CSVSRTVMNTEAFF	TRBJ1-1	TRBV29-1
CASSMSLPGGGQPQHF	TRBJ1-5	TRBV19
CASSFTSDNTGELFF	TRBJ2-2	TRBV7-6